The clone carrying this T cell receptor (beta chain) was detected ten times or more. Its matching antigen is unknown. The data originate from a study of early T cells in non-severe SARS-CoV-2 infection. Study as a whole: Alpha and beta chains were unpaired, from unsorted whole-blood bulk RNA. The study, taken as a whole, reports: Anti-spike CD8 responses were favored by VDJdb matching, which missed private and CD4 specificities.

Researchers tagged individual cDNA molecules with unique molecular identifiers. TCRdb reprocessed the 5' RACE reads via MiXCR and lists one record per CDR3 protein. The sample contains 80,000 or so distinct CDR3 sequences, 11% of which appear only once. CDR3 length: 14 residues. Germline-derived CDR1 and CDR2 are SGDLS and YYNGEE. V shed 0 bases and J shed 7 bases, with 11 bases lying between them. The specimen was whole blood, collected at baseline. The TCR was taken from an adult who was a healthcare worker with PCR-confirmed SARS-CoV-2 infection or an uninfected control (not recorded which). This chain links TRBV9 with TRBJ2-1; no definite D call. CDR3 DNA sequence: TGTGCCAGCAGCGTAGGAGTTATCGCAAATGAGCAGTTCTTC. Protein: CASSVGVIANEQFF.